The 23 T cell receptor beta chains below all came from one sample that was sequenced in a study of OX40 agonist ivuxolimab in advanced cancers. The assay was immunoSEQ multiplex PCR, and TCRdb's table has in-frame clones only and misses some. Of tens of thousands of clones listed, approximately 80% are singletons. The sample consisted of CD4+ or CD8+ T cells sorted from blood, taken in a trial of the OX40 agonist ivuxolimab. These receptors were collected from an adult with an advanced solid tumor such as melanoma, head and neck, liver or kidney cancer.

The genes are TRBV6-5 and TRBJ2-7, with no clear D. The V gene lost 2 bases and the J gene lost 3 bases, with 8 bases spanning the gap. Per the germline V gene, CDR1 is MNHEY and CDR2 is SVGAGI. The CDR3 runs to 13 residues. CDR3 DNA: TGTGCCAGCAGTTACGGTAGCCGCTACGAGCAGTACTTC. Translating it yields CASSYGSRYEQYF.

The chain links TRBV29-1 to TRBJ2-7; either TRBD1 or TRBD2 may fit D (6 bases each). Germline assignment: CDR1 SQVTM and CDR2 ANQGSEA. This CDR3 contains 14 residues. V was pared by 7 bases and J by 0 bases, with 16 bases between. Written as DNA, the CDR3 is TGCAGCGCCGCAGGGGCGGGGATCTCCTACGAGCAGTACTTC. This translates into CSAAGAGISYEQYF.

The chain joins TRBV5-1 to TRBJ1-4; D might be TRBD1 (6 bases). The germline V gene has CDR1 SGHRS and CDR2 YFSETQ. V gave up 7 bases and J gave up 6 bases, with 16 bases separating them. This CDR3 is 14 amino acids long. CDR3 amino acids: CASGPGQGYEKLFF. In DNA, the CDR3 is TGCGCCAGCGGCCCAGGGCAGGGGTATGAAAAACTGTTTTTT.

In DNA, the CDR3 is TGTGCCAGCAGCTTATTCATCGGCTATGGCTACACCTTC. It translates to CASSLFIGYGYTF. The chain carries TRBV7-2 and TRBJ1-2, with D uncertain. Germline-derived CDR1 and CDR2 are SGHTA and FQGNSA. The CDR3 consists of 13 residues. V lost 2 bases to trimming and J lost 4 bases, with 8 bases between them.

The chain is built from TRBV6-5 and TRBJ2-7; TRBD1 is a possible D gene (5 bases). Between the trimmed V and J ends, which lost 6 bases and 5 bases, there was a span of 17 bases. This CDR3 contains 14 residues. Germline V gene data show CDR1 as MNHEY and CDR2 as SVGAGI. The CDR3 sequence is CASSHRGSTDEQYF. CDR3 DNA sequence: TGTGCCAGCAGCCATAGGGGCTCGACCGACGAGCAGTACTTC.

CDR3 nucleotide sequence: TGTGCCAGCAGCTTAGGGGACAGGGCGGGGAATGAAAAACTGTTTTTT. It codes for CASSLGDRAGNEKLFF. The chain recombines TRBV7-2 with TRBJ1-4, with 9 bases that match TRBD1. The germline V gene encodes CDR1 SGHTA and CDR2 FQGNSA. J lost 5 bases, V lost 1 base, and 5 bases had no gene match. The length of the CDR3 is 16 residues.

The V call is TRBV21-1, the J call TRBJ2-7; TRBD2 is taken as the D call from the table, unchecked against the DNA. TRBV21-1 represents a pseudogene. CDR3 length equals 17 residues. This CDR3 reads CASSKEPPGGHSYEQYF. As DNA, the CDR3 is TGTGCCAGCAGCAAGGAACCCCCCGGGGGGCACTCCTACGAGCAGTACTTC.

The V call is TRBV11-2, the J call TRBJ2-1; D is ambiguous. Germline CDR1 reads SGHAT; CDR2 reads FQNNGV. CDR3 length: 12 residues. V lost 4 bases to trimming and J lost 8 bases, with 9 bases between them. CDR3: CASSSTIDEQFF. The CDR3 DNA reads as TGTGCCAGCAGCTCCACTATTGATGAGCAGTTCTTC. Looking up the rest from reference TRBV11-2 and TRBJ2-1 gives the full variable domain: EAGVAQSPRYKIIEKRQSVAFWCNPISGHATLYWYQQILGQGPKLLIQFQNNGVVDDSQLPKDRFSAERLKGVDSTLKIQPAKLEDSAVYLCASSSTIDEQFFGPGTRLTVL.

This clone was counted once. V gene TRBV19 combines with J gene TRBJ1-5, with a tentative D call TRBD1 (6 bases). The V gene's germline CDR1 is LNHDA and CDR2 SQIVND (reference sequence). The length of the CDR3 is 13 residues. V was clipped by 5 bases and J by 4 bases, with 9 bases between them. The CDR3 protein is CASSYRENQPQHF. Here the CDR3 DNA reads TGTGCCAGTAGTTACAGGGAAAATCAGCCCCAGCATTTT.

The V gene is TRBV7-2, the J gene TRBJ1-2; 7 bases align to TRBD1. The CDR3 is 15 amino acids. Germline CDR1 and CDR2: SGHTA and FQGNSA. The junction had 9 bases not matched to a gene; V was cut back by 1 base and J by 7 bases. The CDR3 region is CASSLGSTGDSGYTF. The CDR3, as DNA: TGTGCCAGCAGCTTAGGTTCCACAGGGGATAGTGGCTACACCTTC.

CDR3 loop: CASSFGGRNTGELFF. The CDR3 DNA reads as TGTGCCAGCAGCTTCGGGGGAAGGAACACCGGGGAGCTGTTTTTT. This chain uses TRBV5-6 with TRBJ2-2; D perhaps matches TRBD2 (6 bases). The CDR3 runs 15 residues. Trimming removed 2 bases at V and 1 base at J, with 9 bases between. Germline V gives CDR1 SGHDT, CDR2 YYEEEE. The full variable domain, in which reference TRBV5-6 and TRBJ2-2 provide the parts outside the CDR3, is DAGVTQSPTHLIKTRGQQVTLRCSPKSGHDTVSWYQQALGQGPQFIFQYYEEEERQRGNFPDRFSGHQFPNYSSELNVNALLLGDSALYLCASSFGGRNTGELFFGEGSRLTVL.

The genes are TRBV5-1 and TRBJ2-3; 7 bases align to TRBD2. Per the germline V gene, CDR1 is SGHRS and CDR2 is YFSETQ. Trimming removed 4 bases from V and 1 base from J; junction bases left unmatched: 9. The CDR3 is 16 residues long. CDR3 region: CASSPATSAGTDTQYF. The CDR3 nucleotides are TGCGCCAGCAGCCCAGCCACTAGCGCGGGCACAGATACGCAGTATTTT.

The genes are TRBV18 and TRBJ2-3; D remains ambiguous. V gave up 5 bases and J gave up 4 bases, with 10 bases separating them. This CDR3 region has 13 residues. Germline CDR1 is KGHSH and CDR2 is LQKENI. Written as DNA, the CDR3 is TGTGCCAGCTCAGCCAATCGGGCAGATACGCAGTATTTT. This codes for CASSANRADTQYF.

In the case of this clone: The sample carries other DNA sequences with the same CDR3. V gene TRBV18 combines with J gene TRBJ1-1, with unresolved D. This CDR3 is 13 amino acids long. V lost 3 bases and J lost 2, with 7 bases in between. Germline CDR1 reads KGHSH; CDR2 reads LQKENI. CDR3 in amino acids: CASSPGGNTEAFF. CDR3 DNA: TGTGCCAGCTCACCGGGCGGCAACACTGAAGCTTTCTTT. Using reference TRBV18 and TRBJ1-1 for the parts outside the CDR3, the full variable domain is NAGVMQNPRHLVRRRGQEARLRCSPMKGHSHVYWYRQLPEEGLKFMVYLQKENIIDESGMPKERFSAEFPKEGPSILRIQQVVRGDSAAYFCASSPGGNTEAFFGQGTRLTVV.

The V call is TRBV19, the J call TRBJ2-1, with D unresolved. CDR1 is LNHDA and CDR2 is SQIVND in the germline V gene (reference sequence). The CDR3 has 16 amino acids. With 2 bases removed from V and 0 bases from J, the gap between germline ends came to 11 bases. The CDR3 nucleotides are TGTGCCAGTAGTATAAGGTCGGGCAACTCCTACAATGAGCAGTTCTTC. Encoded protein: CASSIRSGNSYNEQFF.

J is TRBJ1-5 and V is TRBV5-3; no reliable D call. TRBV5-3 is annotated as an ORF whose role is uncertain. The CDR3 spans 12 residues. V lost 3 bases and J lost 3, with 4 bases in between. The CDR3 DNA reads TGTGCCAGAAGCTCTTACAATCAGCCCCAGCATTTT. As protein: CARSSYNQPQHF.

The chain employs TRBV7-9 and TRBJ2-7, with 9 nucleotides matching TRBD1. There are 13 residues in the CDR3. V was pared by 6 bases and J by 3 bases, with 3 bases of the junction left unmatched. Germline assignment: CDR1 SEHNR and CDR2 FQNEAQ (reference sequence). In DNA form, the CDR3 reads TGTGCCAGCAGTAGACAGGGGGTCTACGAGCAGTACTTC. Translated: CASSRQGVYEQYF.

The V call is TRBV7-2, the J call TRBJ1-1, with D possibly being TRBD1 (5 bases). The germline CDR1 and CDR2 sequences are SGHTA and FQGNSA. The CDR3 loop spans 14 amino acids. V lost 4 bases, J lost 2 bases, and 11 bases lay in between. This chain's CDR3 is CASSSGPPNTEAFF. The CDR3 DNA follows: TGTGCCAGCAGCTCGGGGCCTCCCAACACTGAAGCTTTCTTT.

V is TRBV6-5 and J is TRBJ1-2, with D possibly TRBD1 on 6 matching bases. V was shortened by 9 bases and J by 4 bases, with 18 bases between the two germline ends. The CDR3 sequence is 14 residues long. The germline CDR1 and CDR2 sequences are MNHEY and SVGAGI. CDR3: CASTQGFGIYGYTF. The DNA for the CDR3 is TGTGCCAGTACACAGGGATTCGGGATCTATGGCTACACCTTC.

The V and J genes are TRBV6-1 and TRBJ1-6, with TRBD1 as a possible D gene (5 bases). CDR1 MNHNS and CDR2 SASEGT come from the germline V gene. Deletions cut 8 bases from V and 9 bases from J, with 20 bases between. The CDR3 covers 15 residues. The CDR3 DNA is TGTGCCAGCGCACGTGGCAGGGAGATCCCTTCACCCCTCCACTTT. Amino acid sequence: CASARGREIPSPLHF.

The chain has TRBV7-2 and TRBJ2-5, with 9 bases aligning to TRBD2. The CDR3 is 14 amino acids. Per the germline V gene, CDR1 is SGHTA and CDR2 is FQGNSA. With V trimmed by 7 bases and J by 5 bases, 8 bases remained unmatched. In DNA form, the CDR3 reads TGTGCCAGCAATATAGCGGGGGCGGGCGAGACCCAGTACTTC. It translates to CASNIAGAGETQYF.

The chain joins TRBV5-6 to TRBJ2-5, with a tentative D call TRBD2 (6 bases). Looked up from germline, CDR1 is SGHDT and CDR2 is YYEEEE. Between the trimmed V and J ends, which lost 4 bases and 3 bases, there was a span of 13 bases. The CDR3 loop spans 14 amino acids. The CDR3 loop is CASSPEGRKETQYF. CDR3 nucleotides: TGTGCCAGCAGCCCGGAGGGCAGAAAAGAGACCCAGTACTTC.

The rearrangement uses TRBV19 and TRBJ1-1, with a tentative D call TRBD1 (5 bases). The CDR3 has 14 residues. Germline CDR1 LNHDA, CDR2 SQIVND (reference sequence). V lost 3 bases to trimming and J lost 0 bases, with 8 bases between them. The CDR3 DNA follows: TGTGCCAGTAGTATCGGGGGTTTGAACACTGAAGCTTTCTTT. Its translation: CASSIGGLNTEAFF.